Included here is one T cell receptor beta chain sequence, with context. Its antigen is as yet unknown. This CDR3 region has 15 residues. Per the germline V gene, CDR1 is MGHRA and CDR2 is YSYEKL. No DNA is given; TCRdb re-called the 5' RACE reads and lists each CDR3 protein once. In all, the sample yields about half a million distinct CDR3 sequences. The sample belongs to a study of T cells expressing NK-cell markers. General study points: The study left the HCMV specificity of expanded NKG2C+ T cell clones unresolved.

The receptor was isolated from a woman in her 50s in good health. The chain is built from TRBV4-1 and TRBJ2-1; TCRdb lists TRBD2, though no DNA is available to test this call. Specimen: blood T cells: a sorted CD56 or NKG2C T cell subset, CD4+ or CD8+ T cells, or bulk PBMC T cells (not recorded which). The CDR3 reads CASSPGTQSFNEQFF.